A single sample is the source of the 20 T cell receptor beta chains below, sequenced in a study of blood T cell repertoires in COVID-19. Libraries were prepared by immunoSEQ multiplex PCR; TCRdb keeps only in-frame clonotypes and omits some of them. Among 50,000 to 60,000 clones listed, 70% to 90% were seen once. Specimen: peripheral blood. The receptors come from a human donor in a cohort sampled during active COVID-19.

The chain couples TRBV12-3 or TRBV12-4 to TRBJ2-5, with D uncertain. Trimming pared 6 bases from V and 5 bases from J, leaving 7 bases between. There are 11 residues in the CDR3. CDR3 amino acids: CASSQLETQYF. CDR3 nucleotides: TGTGCCAGCAGCCAATTGGAGACCCAGTACTTC.

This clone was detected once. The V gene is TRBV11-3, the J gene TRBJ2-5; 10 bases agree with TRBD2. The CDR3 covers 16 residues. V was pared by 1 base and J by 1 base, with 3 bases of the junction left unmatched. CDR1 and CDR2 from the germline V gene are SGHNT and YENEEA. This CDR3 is CASSLVAGGLQETQYF. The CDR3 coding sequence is TGTGCCAGCAGCTTAGTAGCGGGGGGCCTCCAAGAGACCCAGTACTTC.

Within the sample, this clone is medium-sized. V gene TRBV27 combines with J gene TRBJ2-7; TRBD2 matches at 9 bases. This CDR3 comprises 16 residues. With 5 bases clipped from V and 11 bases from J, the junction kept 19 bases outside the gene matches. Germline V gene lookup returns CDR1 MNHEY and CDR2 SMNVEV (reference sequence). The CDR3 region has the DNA TGTGCCAGCAGTCCCCTGGGACTAGAGCGGGGGGCTTTGGAGTACTTC. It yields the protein CASSPLGLERGALEYF.

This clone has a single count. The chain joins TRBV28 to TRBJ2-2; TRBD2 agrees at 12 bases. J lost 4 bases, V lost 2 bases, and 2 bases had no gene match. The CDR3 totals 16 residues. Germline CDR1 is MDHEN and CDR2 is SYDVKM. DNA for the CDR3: TGTGCCAGCAGTTTAACTAGCGGGGGGCGCACCGGGGAGCTGTTTTTT. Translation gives CASSLTSGGRTGELFF. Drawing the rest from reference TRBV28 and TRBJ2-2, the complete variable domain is DVKVTQSSRYLVKRTGEKVFLECVQDMDHENMFWYRQDPGLGLRLIYFSYDVKMKEKGDIPEGYSVSREKKERFSLILESASTNQTSMYLCASSLTSGGRTGELFFGEGSRLTVL.

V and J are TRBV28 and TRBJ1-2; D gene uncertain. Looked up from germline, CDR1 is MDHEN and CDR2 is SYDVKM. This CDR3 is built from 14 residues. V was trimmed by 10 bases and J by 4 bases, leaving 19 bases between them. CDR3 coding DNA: TGTGCCACAAAATCCCCCGGACTACCCTATGGCTACACCTTC. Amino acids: CATKSPGLPYGYTF.

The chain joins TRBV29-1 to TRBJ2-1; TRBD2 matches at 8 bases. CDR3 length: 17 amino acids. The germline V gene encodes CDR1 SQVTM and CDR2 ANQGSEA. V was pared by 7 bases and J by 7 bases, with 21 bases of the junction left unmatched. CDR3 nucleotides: TGCAGCGCCCGGGACCCAGGTAGTGCCGGGACTAGAAATGAGCAGTTCTTC. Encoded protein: CSARDPGSAGTRNEQFF.

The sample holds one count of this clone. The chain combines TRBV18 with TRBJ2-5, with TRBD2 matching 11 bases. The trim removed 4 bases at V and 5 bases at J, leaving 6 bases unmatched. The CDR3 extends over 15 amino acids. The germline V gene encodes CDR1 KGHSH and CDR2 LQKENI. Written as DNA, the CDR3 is TGTGCCAGCTCACGAAGACTAGCGGGATCGGAGACCCAGTACTTC. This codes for CASSRRLAGSETQYF.

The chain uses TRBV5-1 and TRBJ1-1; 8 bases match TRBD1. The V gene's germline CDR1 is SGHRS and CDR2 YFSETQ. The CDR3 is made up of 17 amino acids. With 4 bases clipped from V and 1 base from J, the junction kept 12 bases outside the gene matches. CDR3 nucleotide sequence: TGCGCCAGCAGCCTAAAGACAGGGGTCGTAACGAACACTGAAGCTTTCTTT. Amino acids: CASSLKTGVVTNTEAFF.

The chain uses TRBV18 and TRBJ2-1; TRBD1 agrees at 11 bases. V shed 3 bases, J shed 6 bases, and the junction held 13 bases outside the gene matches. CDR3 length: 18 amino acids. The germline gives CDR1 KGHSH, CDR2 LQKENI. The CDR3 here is CASSPRDRGAGGPNEQFF. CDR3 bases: TGTGCCAGCTCACCCCGGGACAGGGGGGCGGGAGGCCCCAATGAGCAGTTCTTC. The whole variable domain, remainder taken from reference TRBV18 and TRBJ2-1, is NAGVMQNPRHLVRRRGQEARLRCSPMKGHSHVYWYRQLPEEGLKFMVYLQKENIIDESGMPKERFSAEFPKEGPSILRIQQVVRGDSAAYFCASSPRDRGAGGPNEQFFGPGTRLTVL.

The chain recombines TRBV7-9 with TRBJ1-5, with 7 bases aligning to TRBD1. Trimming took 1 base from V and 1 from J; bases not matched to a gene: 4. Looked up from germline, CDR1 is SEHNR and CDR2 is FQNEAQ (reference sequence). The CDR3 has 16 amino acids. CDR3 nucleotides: TGTGCCAGCAGCTTAGGGGCAGGGGGAAGCAATCAGCCCCAGCATTTT. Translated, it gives CASSLGAGGSNQPQHF.

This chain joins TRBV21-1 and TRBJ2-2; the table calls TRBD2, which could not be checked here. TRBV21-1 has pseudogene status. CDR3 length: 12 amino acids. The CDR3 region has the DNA TGTGCCAGCACCCGCGGGACCGGGGAGCTGTTTTTT. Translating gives CASTRGTGELFF.

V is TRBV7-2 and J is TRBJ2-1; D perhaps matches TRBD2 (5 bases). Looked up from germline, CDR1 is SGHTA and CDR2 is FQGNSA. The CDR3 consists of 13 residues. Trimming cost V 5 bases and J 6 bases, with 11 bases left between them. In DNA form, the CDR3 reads TGTGCCAGCAGCGCAGCGAGGGTCAATGAGCAGTTCTTC. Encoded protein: CASSAARVNEQFF. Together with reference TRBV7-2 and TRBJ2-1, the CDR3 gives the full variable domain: GAGVSQSPSNKVTEKGKDVELRCDPISGHTALYWYRQSLGQGLEFLIYFQGNSAPDKSGLPSDRFSAERTGGSVSTLTIQRTQQEDSAVYLCASSAARVNEQFFGPGTRLTVL.

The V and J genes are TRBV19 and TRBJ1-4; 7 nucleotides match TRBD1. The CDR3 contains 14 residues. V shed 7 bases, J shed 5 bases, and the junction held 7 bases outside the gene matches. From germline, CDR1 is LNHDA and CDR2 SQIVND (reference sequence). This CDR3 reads CASNNRGVNEKLFF. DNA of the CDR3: TGTGCCAGTAATAACAGGGGAGTAAATGAAAAACTGTTTTTT.

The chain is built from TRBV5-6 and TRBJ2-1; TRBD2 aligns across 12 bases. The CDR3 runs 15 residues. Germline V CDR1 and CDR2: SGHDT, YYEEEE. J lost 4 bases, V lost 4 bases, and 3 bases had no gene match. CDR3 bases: TGTGCCAGCAGCGCAGGACTAGCGGGATACAATGAGCAGTTCTTC. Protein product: CASSAGLAGYNEQFF.

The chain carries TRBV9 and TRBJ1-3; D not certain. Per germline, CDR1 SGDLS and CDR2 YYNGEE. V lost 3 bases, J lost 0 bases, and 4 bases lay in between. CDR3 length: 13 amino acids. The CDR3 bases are TGTGCCAGCAGCGCTATCTCTGGAAACACCATATATTTT. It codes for CASSAISGNTIYF.

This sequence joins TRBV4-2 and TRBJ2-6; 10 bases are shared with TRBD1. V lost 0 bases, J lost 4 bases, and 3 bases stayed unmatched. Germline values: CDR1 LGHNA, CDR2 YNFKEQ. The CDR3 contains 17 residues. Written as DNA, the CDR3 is TGTGCCAGCAGCCAAGAGACAGGGGGCACGGGGGCCAACGTCCTGACTTTC. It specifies CASSQETGGTGANVLTF.

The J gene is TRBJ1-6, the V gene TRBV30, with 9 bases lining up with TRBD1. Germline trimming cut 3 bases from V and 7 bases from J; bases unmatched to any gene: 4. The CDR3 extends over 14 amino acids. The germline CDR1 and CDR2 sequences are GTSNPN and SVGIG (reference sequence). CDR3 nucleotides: TGTGCCTGGAGCACGGACAGGGGAAATTCACCCCTCCACTTT. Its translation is CAWSTDRGNSPLHF.

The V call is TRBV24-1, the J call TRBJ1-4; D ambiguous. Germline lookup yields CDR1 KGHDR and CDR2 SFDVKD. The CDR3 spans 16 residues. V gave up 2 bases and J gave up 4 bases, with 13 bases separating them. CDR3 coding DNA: TGTGCCACCAGTGATTCTGGACGGGGAGTTAATGAAAAACTGTTTTTT. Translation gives CATSDSGRGVNEKLFF.

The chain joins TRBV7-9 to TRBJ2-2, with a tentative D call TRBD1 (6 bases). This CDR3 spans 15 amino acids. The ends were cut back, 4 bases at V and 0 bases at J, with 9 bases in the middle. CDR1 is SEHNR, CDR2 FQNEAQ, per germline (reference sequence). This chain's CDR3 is CASSSGAPNTGELFF. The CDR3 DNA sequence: TGTGCCAGCAGCTCAGGGGCCCCGAACACCGGGGAGCTGTTTTTT.

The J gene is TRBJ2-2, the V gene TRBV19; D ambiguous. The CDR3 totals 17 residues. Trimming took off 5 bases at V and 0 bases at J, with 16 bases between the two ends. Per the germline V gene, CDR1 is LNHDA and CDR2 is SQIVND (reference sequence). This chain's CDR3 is CASSFRLRSTNTGELFF. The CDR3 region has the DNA TGTGCCAGTAGTTTTCGCCTTAGGAGTACGAACACCGGGGAGCTGTTTTTT.